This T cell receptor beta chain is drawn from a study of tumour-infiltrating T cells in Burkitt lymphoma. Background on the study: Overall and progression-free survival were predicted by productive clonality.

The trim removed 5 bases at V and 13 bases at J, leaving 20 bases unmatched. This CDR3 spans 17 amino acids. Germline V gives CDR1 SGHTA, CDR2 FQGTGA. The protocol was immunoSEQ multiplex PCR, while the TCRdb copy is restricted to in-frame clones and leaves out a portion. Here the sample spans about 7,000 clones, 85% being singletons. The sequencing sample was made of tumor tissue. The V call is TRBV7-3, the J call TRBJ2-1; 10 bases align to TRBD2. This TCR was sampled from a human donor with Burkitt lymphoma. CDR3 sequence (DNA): TGTGCCAGCAGCATTTACGCCCTCGGGGCTAGCGGGGGAAAACAGTTCTTC. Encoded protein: CASSIYALGASGGKQFF.